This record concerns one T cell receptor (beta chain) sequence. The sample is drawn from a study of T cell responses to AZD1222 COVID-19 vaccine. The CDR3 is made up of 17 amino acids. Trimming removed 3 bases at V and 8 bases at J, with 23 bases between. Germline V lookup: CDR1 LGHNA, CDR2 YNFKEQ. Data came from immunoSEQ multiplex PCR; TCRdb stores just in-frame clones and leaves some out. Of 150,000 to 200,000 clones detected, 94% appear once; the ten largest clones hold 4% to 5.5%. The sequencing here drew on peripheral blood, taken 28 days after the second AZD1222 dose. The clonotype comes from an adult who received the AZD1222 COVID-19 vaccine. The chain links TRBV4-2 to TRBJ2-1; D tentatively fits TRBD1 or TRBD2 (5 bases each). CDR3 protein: CASSHGPGRYVGDEQFF. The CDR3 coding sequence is TGTGCCAGCAGCCATGGCCCGGGACGCTACGTCGGAGATGAGCAGTTCTTC.